This entry lists 31 T cell receptor beta chains sequenced from one sample in a study of cytomegalovirus exposure and HLA in healthy donors (dated by TCRdb to 2016 to 2017). The method was the immunoSEQ multiplex PCR assay. The table comes from immuneACCESS by way of TCRdb, which keeps in-frame sequences with V and J called. Part of the clones is missing from these tables; in studies checked, under half for an unresolved V gene and the rest for unknown reasons. Across this sample there are roughly 56,000 clones, with roughly nine tenths seen only once. The ten top clones hold around 2.2% of the sample. Sequences were obtained from PBMCs. These receptors were taken from a woman in her twenties or thirties in good health and CMV-seronegative.

This chain connects TRBV7-9 to TRBJ2-1; the D is unclear. The CDR3 runs 14 residues. CDR1 and CDR2 from the germline V gene are SEHNR and FQNEAQ (reference sequence). Trimming took off 1 base at V and 5 bases at J, with 9 bases between the two ends. The CDR3 DNA follows: TGTGCCAGCAGCTTAGTTACGTACAACAATGAGCAGTTCTTC. Its translation is CASSLVTYNNEQFF.

V is TRBV6-6 and J is TRBJ2-1, with D hard to call. The CDR3 covers 15 residues. Germline V gene data show CDR1 as MNHNY and CDR2 as SVGAGI (reference sequence). The V end was cut by 2 bases, the J end by 0 bases, with 8 bases between. CDR3 sequence: CASSYESSSYNEQFF. The CDR3, as DNA: TGTGCCAGCAGTTACGAATCCAGCTCCTACAATGAGCAGTTCTTC.

V is TRBV30 and J is TRBJ2-7, with TRBD2 as a possible D gene (5 bases). The CDR3 totals 17 residues. Germline V lookup: CDR1 GTSNPN, CDR2 SVGIG (reference sequence). V lost 3 bases to trimming and J lost 4 bases, with 25 bases between them. CDR3 in amino acids: CAWSKTISILVGYEQYF. The CDR3 nucleotides read TGTGCCTGGAGCAAGACTATTTCCATATTGGTAGGTTACGAGCAGTACTTC.

This sequence joins TRBV7-2 and TRBJ2-3, with TRBD2 matching 8 bases. The CDR3 covers 17 residues. V lost 1 base to trimming and J lost 1 base; unmatched junction nucleotides: 7. Germline V gene sequence: CDR1 SGHTA, CDR2 FQGNSA. DNA of the CDR3: TGTGCCAGCAGCTTAGTGACGGGAGGGCCCGGCACAGATACGCAGTATTTT. This sequence encodes CASSLVTGGPGTDTQYF.

V gene TRBV6-1 combines with J gene TRBJ1-2, with D possibly TRBD1 on 5 matching bases. Trimming stripped 6 bases from V and 9 bases from J, with 11 bases between. This CDR3 spans 11 amino acids. Germline values: CDR1 MNHNS, CDR2 SASEGT. The DNA of the CDR3 is TGTGCCAGCAGACCCCAGGGAAGCTACACCTTC. Its protein product is CASRPQGSYTF.

This chain uses TRBV7-9 with TRBJ2-7, with 8 bases that match TRBD2. Germline values: CDR1 SEHNR, CDR2 FQNEAQ (reference sequence). This CDR3 contains 15 residues. With 4 bases clipped from V and 5 bases from J, the junction kept 10 bases outside the gene matches. CDR3 sequence: CASSYRAGGSDEQYF. Written as DNA, the CDR3 is TGTGCCAGCAGCTATCGGGCGGGGGGCAGCGACGAGCAGTACTTC.

This chain links TRBV19 with TRBJ2-5; tentative D call: TRBD2 (6 bases). The germline gives CDR1 LNHDA, CDR2 SQIVND (reference sequence). The CDR3 is made up of 15 amino acids. Trimming left V 2 bases short and J 7 bases short, with 17 bases between. The CDR3 is CASSISGSLEGTQYF. DNA for the CDR3: TGTGCCAGTAGTATAAGCGGGTCTCTCGAGGGGACCCAGTACTTC.

V is TRBV7-8 and J is TRBJ1-2, with 7 positions matching TRBD1. CDR3 length equals 15 residues. V shed 5 bases and J 3 bases; nucleotides not matched to a gene: 9. CDR1 SGHVS and CDR2 FQNEAQ come from the germline V gene. The CDR3 here is CASSIRQGRDYGYTF. The CDR3 coding sequence is TGTGCCAGCAGCATCAGACAGGGTCGAGACTATGGCTACACCTTC.

The CDR3 protein is CASSLQGMNTEAFF. The CDR3 bases are TGTGCCAGCAGCTTACAGGGGATGAACACTGAAGCTTTCTTT. The rearrangement joins TRBV7-9 to TRBJ1-1, with a tentative D call TRBD1 (6 bases). V lost 2 bases to trimming and J lost 0 bases, with 7 bases between them. The germline V gene has CDR1 SEHNR and CDR2 FQNEAQ (reference sequence). The CDR3 totals 14 residues. Full variable domain (missing parts from reference TRBV7-9 and TRBJ1-1): DTGVSQNPRHKITKRGQNVTFRCDPISEHNRLYWYRQTLGQGPEFLTYFQNEAQLEKSRLLSDRFSAERPKGSFSTLEIQRTEQGDSAMYLCASSLQGMNTEAFFGQGTRLTVV.

This sequence joins TRBV12-5 and TRBJ2-2; 10 bases agree with TRBD2. Germline V CDR1 and CDR2: LGHNT, FRNRAP. The V and J ends lost 9 bases and 4 bases, in that order; junction bases with no gene match: 5. The CDR3 loop spans 14 amino acids. The CDR3 DNA sequence: TGTGCTAGCGCAGCGGGAGGGCCCACCGGGGAGCTGTTTTTT. Translated, it gives CASAAGGPTGELFF. Using reference TRBV12-5 and TRBJ2-2 for the parts outside the CDR3, the full variable domain is DARVTQTPRHKVTEMGQEVTMRCQPILGHNTVFWYRQTMMQGLELLAYFRNRAPLDDSGMPKDRFSAEMPDATLATLKIQPSEPRDSAVYFCASAAGGPTGELFFGEGSRLTVL.

The chain joins TRBV2 to TRBJ2-7, with D uncertain. V lost 7 bases and J 3 bases, leaving 16 bases between the germline ends. The CDR3 has 14 amino acids. Germline loops: CDR1 SNHLY, CDR2 FYNNEI. The CDR3 coding sequence is TGTGCCAGCAATGCACTAAGCAACTTCTACGAGCAGTACTTC. This encodes CASNALSNFYEQYF.

V usage is TRBV25-1 and J usage is TRBJ1-2, with 7 bases matching TRBD1. This CDR3 region has 16 residues. The germline V gene has CDR1 MGHDK and CDR2 SYGVNS. J gave up 8 bases and V 3 bases, and 15 bases lay outside the gene matches. CDR3 bases: TGTGCCAGCAGTGACCTTAAATCAGACAGGGTTGACGGCTACACCTTC. Protein sequence: CASSDLKSDRVDGYTF.

The chain combines TRBV7-3 with TRBJ2-5; D not resolved. Germline V CDR1 and CDR2: SGHTA, FQGTGA. This CDR3 region has 13 residues. V lost 5 bases, J lost 5 bases, and 12 bases lay in between. CDR3 bases: TGTGCCAGCAGCCTCTCCCCCGAGGAGACCCAGTACTTC. It codes for CASSLSPEETQYF.

The rearrangement joins TRBV6-1 to TRBJ1-1; D perhaps matches TRBD1 (5 bases). Germline loops: CDR1 MNHNS, CDR2 SASEGT. CDR3 size: 15 residues. V shed 10 bases and J shed 2 bases, with 20 bases lying between them. The CDR3 reads CATLGGKDTNTEAFF. The DNA for the CDR3 is TGTGCCACCCTGGGGGGGAAAGATACTAACACTGAAGCTTTCTTT.

DNA of the CDR3: TGTGCCATCAATCCAACCCAGGGGGATGGCTACACCTTC. Amino acid sequence: CAINPTQGDGYTF. This chain links TRBV10-3 with TRBJ1-2; 7 nucleotides agree with TRBD1. CDR1 is ENHRY, CDR2 SYGVKD, per germline. The J segment lost 6 bases and the V segment lost 7 bases, leaving 8 bases of the junction unmatched. The CDR3 covers 13 residues.

The chain uses TRBV10-3 and TRBJ2-1; 13 bases agree with TRBD2. V was pared by 9 bases and J by 4 bases, with 6 bases of the junction left unmatched. CDR1 is ENHRY, CDR2 SYGVKD, per germline. This CDR3 comprises 15 residues. Written as DNA, the CDR3 is TGTGCCATTTTAGGGACTAGCGGGACATACAATGAGCAGTTCTTC. Its translation is CAILGTSGTYNEQFF.

J is TRBJ2-1 and V is TRBV6-4; 13 bases align to TRBD2. Germline V gene sequence: CDR1 MRHNA, CDR2 SNTAGT. Trimming at V came to 7 bases and at J to 2 bases, leaving 2 bases not matched to a gene. The CDR3 is made up of 15 amino acids. CDR3 DNA sequence: TGTGCCAGCATCGGACTAGCGGGAGCCTACAATGAGCAGTTCTTC. Its translation: CASIGLAGAYNEQFF.

The chain links TRBV25-1 to TRBJ1-1; 9 positions match TRBD1. The CDR3 has 14 residues. With 6 bases clipped from V and 5 bases from J, the junction kept 7 bases outside the gene matches. Germline lookup yields CDR1 MGHDK and CDR2 SYGVNS. This chain's CDR3 is CASRTGGSWTEAFF. The CDR3 region has the DNA TGTGCCAGCAGAACAGGGGGCTCTTGGACTGAAGCTTTCTTT.

The V call is TRBV12-5, the J call TRBJ1-5; D not resolved. Germline lookup yields CDR1 LGHNT and CDR2 FRNRAP. Trimming shortened V by 5 bases and J by 11 bases, and 10 bases separated the two germline ends. This CDR3 has 11 amino acids. The CDR3 nucleotides are TGTGCTAGTGGTATCGGGGAGGCCCAGCATTTT. Translation: CASGIGEAQHF.

This chain uses TRBV27 with TRBJ1-5; D is unresolved. The CDR3 has 17 residues. CDR1 is MNHEY and CDR2 is SMNVEV in the germline V gene (reference sequence). V gave up 1 base and J gave up 1 base, with 14 bases separating them. The CDR3, as DNA: TGTGCCAGCAGTTTATACGCCCCCTGGGCGAGCAATCAGCCCCAGCATTTT. Translating it yields CASSLYAPWASNQPQHF.

CDR3 nucleotide sequence: TGTGCCAGCAGTGAAACAGGCACCGGGGAGCTGTTTTTT. Its protein product is CASSETGTGELFF. The gene calls are TRBV6-1 and TRBJ2-2; possible D gene TRBD1, 5 bases. The ends were cut back, 2 bases at V and 4 bases at J, with 5 bases in the middle. This CDR3 region has 13 residues. Germline CDR1 MNHNS, CDR2 SASEGT.

The rearrangement joins TRBV11-3 to TRBJ2-2; 7 nucleotides align to TRBD1. The CDR3 consists of 15 residues. After removal of 5 bases from V and 4 bases from J, the junction contained 7 bases not matched to a gene. The germline gives CDR1 SGHNT, CDR2 YENEEA. This CDR3 reads CASSLRDRGTGELFF. The CDR3 nucleotides read TGTGCCAGCAGCCTCCGGGACAGAGGCACCGGGGAGCTGTTTTTT. The full variable domain, its missing parts supplied by reference TRBV11-3 and TRBJ2-2, is EAGVVQSPRYKIIEKKQPVAFWCNPISGHNTLYWYLQNLGQGPELLIRYENEEAVDDSQLPKDRFSAERLKGVDSTLKIQPAELGDSAVYLCASSLRDRGTGELFFGEGSRLTVL.

The J gene is TRBJ2-7, the V gene TRBV29-1; TRBD2 aligns across 7 bases. Germline loops: CDR1 SQVTM, CDR2 ANQGSEA. With V trimmed by 3 bases and J by 7 bases, 15 bases remained unmatched. CDR3 length: 15 residues. The CDR3 sequence is CSVELGSGSLWEQYF. The CDR3 DNA follows: TGCAGCGTTGAGCTGGGTAGCGGGTCCTTGTGGGAGCAGTACTTC.

This clone was counted a few times. This rearrangement joins TRBV30 to TRBJ1-1; no reliable D call. The CDR3 is 11 amino acids. V was trimmed by 0 bases and J by 7 bases, leaving 6 bases between them. Germline values: CDR1 GTSNPN, CDR2 SVGIG (reference sequence). CDR3 DNA: TGTGCCTGGAGTGTAGTCAGTGAAGCTTTCTTT. Its protein product is CAWSVVSEAFF.

The V gene is TRBV27, the J gene TRBJ2-3, with 7 bases lining up with TRBD1. The length of the CDR3 is 22 residues. Germline V lookup: CDR1 MNHEY, CDR2 SMNVEV (reference sequence). Unmatched junction bases numbered 28, after V lost 5 bases and J lost 2 bases. CDR3 bases: TGTGCCAGCAGTACTACCTGGACAGGCCGTGGACCAAACAACCCTGCCACAGATACGCAGTATTTT. This gives the protein CASSTTWTGRGPNNPATDTQYF.

The sample holds one count of this clone. The chain uses TRBV6-5 and TRBJ1-1; perhaps TRBD1 as D (6 bases). Germline V gene sequence: CDR1 MNHEY, CDR2 SVGAGI. The ends were cut back, 4 bases at V and 1 base at J, with 10 bases in the middle. The CDR3 has 14 residues. CDR3 sequence (DNA): TGTGCCAGCAGTTCCAGGGGCGGGAACACTGAAGCTTTCTTT. Translation: CASSSRGGNTEAFF.

The V and J genes are TRBV28 and TRBJ1-5; D ambiguous. The V gene lost 4 bases and the J gene lost 5 bases, with 9 bases spanning the gap. CDR3 length: 13 amino acids. From germline, CDR1 is MDHEN and CDR2 SYDVKM. Here the CDR3 DNA reads TGTGCCAGCAGTTCCGCCGGTGATCAGCCCCAGCATTTT. Translated, it gives CASSSAGDQPQHF. The whole variable domain, remainder taken from reference TRBV28 and TRBJ1-5, is DVKVTQSSRYLVKRTGEKVFLECVQDMDHENMFWYRQDPGLGLRLIYFSYDVKMKEKGDIPEGYSVSREKKERFSLILESASTNQTSMYLCASSSAGDQPQHFGDGTRLSIL.

The chain is built from TRBV6-6 and TRBJ1-2; a possible D gene is TRBD1 (6 bases). The V end lost 6 bases, the J end lost 3 bases, and 14 bases lay between the germline ends. The CDR3 is 14 residues long. The germline V gene has CDR1 MNHNY and CDR2 SVGAGI (reference sequence). The CDR3 sequence: CASRTVQGDYGYTF. The CDR3 nucleotides are TGTGCCAGCAGAACTGTACAGGGTGACTATGGCTACACCTTC.

The chain employs TRBV29-1 and TRBJ2-7, with 8 nucleotides matching TRBD2. This CDR3 has 14 residues. CDR1 is SQVTM and CDR2 is ANQGSEA in the germline V gene. The trim removed 1 base at V and 1 base at J, leaving 3 bases unmatched. This CDR3 reads CSVEVSGTSYEQYF. CDR3 coding DNA: TGCAGCGTTGAAGTTAGCGGGACATCCTACGAGCAGTACTTC.

J is TRBJ2-1 and V is TRBV27; 7 nucleotides match TRBD2. Germline loops: CDR1 MNHEY, CDR2 SMNVEV (reference sequence). This CDR3 has 15 amino acids. V dropped 0 bases and J dropped 13; count of bases not matched to a gene: 12. The CDR3 sequence is CASSLSAGLDFPQFF. CDR3 nucleotides: TGTGCCAGCAGTTTATCAGCTGGACTAGATTTCCCACAGTTCTTC.

The chain couples TRBV5-1 to TRBJ2-5; 8 positions agree with TRBD2. V lost 3 bases and J lost 4; bases outside the gene matches: 11. CDR3 length: 16 amino acids. Germline V gene lookup returns CDR1 SGHRS and CDR2 YFSETQ. The CDR3 coding sequence is TGCGCCAGCAGCTCCGGGACTCGGGAGGGAGGAGAGACCCAGTACTTC. Translated, it gives CASSSGTREGGETQYF.